These 14 T cell receptor beta chains came from one sample sequenced in a study of Tregs in tolerant kidney transplant recipients. The repertoire was sequenced with immunoSEQ multiplex PCR; TCRdb's copy has only in-frame clones and lacks some. The sample carries fewer than 20,000 clones, roughly four fifths recorded once. Sequenced sample: Tregs from blood. The receptor set was obtained from a human donor in good health.

The chain carries TRBV5-5 and TRBJ2-1; no firm D call. Deletions cut 0 bases from V and 0 bases from J, with 7 bases between. This CDR3 spans 15 amino acids. CDR1 and CDR2 from the germline V gene are SGHKS and YYEKEE (reference sequence). As DNA, the CDR3 is TGTGCCAGCAGCTTGGAGTGGAGCTCCTACAATGAGCAGTTCTTC. Protein sequence: CASSLEWSSYNEQFF. The full variable domain, in which reference TRBV5-5 and TRBJ2-1 provide the parts outside the CDR3, is DAGVTQSPTHLIKTRGQQVTLRCSPISGHKSVSWYQQVLGQGPQFIFQYYEKEERGRGNFPDRFSARQFPNYSSELNVNALLLGDSALYLCASSLEWSSYNEQFFGPGTRLTVL.

This chain uses TRBV21-1 with TRBJ2-4. TRBV21-1 is a pseudogene segment. The CDR3 is 15 residues long. The CDR3 DNA follows: TGTGCCAGCAGCAAAGCGCTCATAGCCAAAAACATTCAGTACTTC. Translated, it gives CASSKALIAKNIQYF.

This rearrangement joins TRBV14 to TRBJ1-2, with D uncertain. V lost 0 bases, J lost 4 bases, and 6 bases lay in between. Per the germline V gene, CDR1 is SGHDN and CDR2 is FVKESK. The CDR3 runs 13 residues. The CDR3 reads CASSQDTSYGYTF. The CDR3, as DNA: TGTGCCAGCAGCCAAGATACGAGCTATGGCTACACCTTC.

The rearrangement uses TRBV19 and TRBJ1-2; perhaps TRBD1 as D (5 bases). The CDR3 has 14 residues. CDR1 and CDR2 (germline): LNHDA, SQIVND (reference sequence). V dropped 0 bases and J dropped 5 bases, with 10 bases sitting between them. CDR3: CASSIDRQGYGYTF. The CDR3 DNA sequence: TGTGCCAGTAGTATAGATCGGCAGGGATATGGCTACACCTTC.

This clone was counted a few times. This chain links TRBV4-3 with TRBJ2-2; D is unresolved. V lost 0 bases and J 7 bases, leaving 6 bases between the germline ends. Germline lookup yields CDR1 LGHNA and CDR2 YSLEER. The CDR3 runs 13 residues. Here the CDR3 DNA reads TGCGCCAGCAGCCAAGATGGGCACGGGGAGCTGTTTTTT. Translating gives CASSQDGHGELFF.

The chain is built from TRBV9 and TRBJ1-1, with a weak D call TRBD1 (5 bases). Trimming cost V 0 bases and J 5 bases, with 14 bases left between them. The CDR3 totals 15 residues. Germline V gene sequence: CDR1 SGDLS, CDR2 YYNGEE. DNA for the CDR3: TGTGCCAGCAGCGTAGCTGGGGGGAGTTGGACTGAAGCTTTCTTT. This translates into CASSVAGGSWTEAFF.

In this sample, this clone turned up once. The chain combines TRBV7-2 with TRBJ2-7; tentatively, D is TRBD1 or TRBD2 (5 bases each). Germline V gene data show CDR1 as SGHTA and CDR2 as FQGNSA. The CDR3 is 15 residues long. The V gene lost 1 base and the J gene lost 6 bases, with 16 bases spanning the gap. The CDR3 DNA is TGTGCCAGCAGCTTAGGGGGGTTGGCTTTCCCCGAGCAGTACTTC. Protein: CASSLGGLAFPEQYF.

The chain recombines TRBV4-3 with TRBJ1-2, with D tentatively TRBD1 (5 bases). Germline-derived CDR1 and CDR2 are LGHNA and YSLEER. Between the trimmed V and J ends, which lost 1 base and 4 bases, there was a span of 10 bases. The CDR3 consists of 14 residues. The CDR3 sequence is CASSQAYQGYGYTF. The CDR3, as DNA: TGCGCCAGCAGCCAAGCGTACCAGGGCTATGGCTACACCTTC.

The chain couples TRBV28 to TRBJ2-7; 8 bases fit TRBD1. The CDR3 runs 16 residues. In germline, CDR1 is MDHEN, CDR2 SYDVKM. Trimming at V came to 6 bases and at J to 0 bases, leaving 10 bases not matched to a gene. The CDR3 sequence: CASRRTGPLYSYEQYF. The CDR3, as DNA: TGTGCCAGCAGGCGGACAGGGCCACTCTACTCCTACGAGCAGTACTTC.

The sample holds one count of this clone. The chain links TRBV11-3 to TRBJ2-1, with D perhaps TRBD2 (7 bases). The V and J ends lost 4 bases and 0 bases respectively, with 10 bases between them. The CDR3 is 15 residues long. The germline V gene encodes CDR1 SGHNT and CDR2 YENEEA. The CDR3 DNA reads as TGTGCCAGCAGCTCAGGGGACTACTCCTACAATGAGCAGTTCTTC. Protein sequence: CASSSGDYSYNEQFF.

This chain uses TRBV18 with TRBJ1-2, with D possibly being TRBD1 (5 bases). Trimming stripped 6 bases from V and 6 bases from J, with 11 bases between. CDR3 size: 12 residues. The germline V gene encodes CDR1 KGHSH and CDR2 LQKENI. CDR3 sequence (DNA): TGTGCCAGCTCGGTCGGGGCTGATGGCTACACCTTC. Protein sequence: CASSVGADGYTF.

This clone was recorded once. V is TRBV5-1 and J is TRBJ2-1; D is uncertain. The germline V and J ends were trimmed by 1 base and 7 bases, with 9 bases remaining between them. Germline CDR1 and CDR2: SGHRS and YFSETQ. The CDR3 length is 13 residues. The CDR3 is CASSLQASNEQFF. The CDR3 region has the DNA TGCGCCAGCAGCTTGCAGGCCTCAAATGAGCAGTTCTTC.

In DNA, the CDR3 is TGTGCCAGCTCACCTACCCAGGGTGCCGCCGGGGAGACCCAGTACTTC. Translated: CASSPTQGAAGETQYF. The chain is built from TRBV18 and TRBJ2-5; a possible D gene is TRBD1 (5 bases). V dropped 3 bases and J dropped 5 bases, with 19 bases sitting between them. The CDR3 totals 16 residues. CDR1 and CDR2 (germline): KGHSH, LQKENI.

The table lists this clone with a count of one. The chain carries TRBV4-3 and TRBJ2-5; 9 nucleotides match TRBD1. Looked up from germline, CDR1 is LGHNA and CDR2 is YSLEER. The CDR3 runs to 15 residues. Trimming removed 0 bases from V and 5 bases from J; junction bases left unmatched: 4. CDR3 amino acids: CASSQDTGGRETQYF. The DNA of the CDR3 is TGCGCCAGCAGCCAAGATACAGGGGGCAGGGAGACCCAGTACTTC.